Listed below are T cell receptor beta chains from one sample, sequenced in a study of cytomegalovirus exposure and HLA in healthy donors. The method was immunoSEQ multiplex PCR; TCRdb's version includes in-frame clones alone and lacks a portion of them. The repertoire includes approximately 40,000 clones, approximately 80% of them detected once, and about 11% sits in the top ten. The material sequenced was PBMCs. The receptors derive from a woman younger than 30 in good health and CMV-seropositive. Both conserved end residues are part of each CDR3. A D gene is named only where the DNA matches it firmly. Size is omitted from some rows. Given values are once, few, many or a class for expanded clones.

size: .
J: TRBJ2-1
D: .
V: TRBV30
CDR3: CAWSVGGAYNEQFF
DNA: TGTGCCTGGAGTGTAGGGGGGGCTTACAATGAGCAGTTCTTC

size: .
J: TRBJ1-2
D: .
V: TRBV23-1
CDR3: CASSQFQGPTTGYTF
DNA: TGCGCCAGCAGTCAATTCCAGGGGCCCACGACGGGCTACACCTTC

size: few
J: TRBJ1-5
D: .
V: TRBV18
CDR3: CASSLGRVSNQPQHF
DNA: TGTGCCAGCTCACTGGGCAGGGTGTCCAATCAGCCCCAGCATTTT

size: .
J: TRBJ2-1
D: TRBD1
V: TRBV28
CDR3: CASRPTGVRNEQFF
DNA: TGTGCCAGCAGGCCAACAGGGGTCCGAAATGAGCAGTTCTTC

size: few
J: TRBJ1-3
D: .
V: TRBV18
CDR3: CASSPPLGDTIYF
DNA: TGTGCCAGCTCACCACCCCTGGGAGACACCATATATTTT

size: .
J: TRBJ1-1
D: TRBD1
V: TRBV30
CDR3: CAWRRQGNTEAFF
DNA: TGTGCCTGGAGGAGACAGGGAAACACTGAAGCTTTCTTT

size: .
J: TRBJ2-7
D: TRBD2
V: TRBV11-2
CDR3: CASSSPRGAHEQYF
DNA: TGTGCCAGCAGCTCCCCGCGGGGGGCTCACGAGCAGTACTTC

size: .
J: TRBJ2-7
D: .
V: TRBV9
CDR3: CASSVEAGALYEQYF
DNA: TGTGCCAGCAGCGTAGAGGCGGGGGCCCTCTACGAGCAGTACTTC

size: .
J: TRBJ1-5
D: TRBD1
V: TRBV27
CDR3: CASSLTGEQPQHF
DNA: TGTGCCAGCAGTTTAACAGGGGAACAGCCCCAGCATTTT

size: .
J: TRBJ1-2
D: .
V: TRBV9
CDR3: CASSLTPEGGYTF
DNA: TGTGCCAGCAGCTTGACCCCTGAGGGTGGCTACACCTTC

size: .
J: TRBJ2-5
D: .
V: TRBV11-3
CDR3: CASSLAGEWETQYF
DNA: TGTGCCAGCAGCTTAGCGGGAGAGTGGGAGACCCAGTACTTC

size: .
J: TRBJ2-7
D: TRBD1
V: TRBV7-9
CDR3: CASSLVPGTGSYEQYF
DNA: TGTGCCAGCAGCTTAGTTCCCGGGACAGGGAGCTACGAGCAGTACTTC

size: few
J: TRBJ1-2
D: .
V: TRBV6-1
CDR3: CASSEAGRWPYGYTF
DNA: TGTGCCAGCAGTGAAGCGGGCAGGTGGCCATATGGCTACACCTTC

size: .
J: TRBJ2-7
D: TRBD2
V: TRBV6-6
CDR3: CASRGGAGGSYEQYF
DNA: TGTGCCAGCAGGGGAGGAGCGGGGGGATCCTACGAGCAGTACTTC

size: .
J: TRBJ1-2
D: TRBD1
V: TRBV4-1
CDR3: CASSQRTGDSGYTF
DNA: TGCGCCAGCAGCCAACGGACAGGGGATAGCGGCTACACCTTC

size: .
J: TRBJ2-7
D: .
V: TRBV5-1
CDR3: CASIQDTSSYEQYF
DNA: TGCGCCAGCATCCAGGACACGAGCTCCTACGAGCAGTACTTC

size: .
J: TRBJ2-3
D: TRBD2
V: TRBV6-4
CDR3: CASSEQAGVDTQYF
DNA: TGTGCCAGCAGTGAGCAAGCGGGAGTGGATACGCAGTATTTT